This TCR beta chain was sequenced during a study of blood T cell repertoires in COVID-19. Clones were sequenced by immunoSEQ multiplex PCR, and TCRdb holds only the in-frame ones, with some missing. The sample shows 200,000 to 250,000 clones, about four fifths of them seen only once. Germline CDR1 KGHDR, CDR2 SFDVKD. This CDR3 has 13 residues. V lost 9 bases to trimming and J lost 4 bases, with 11 bases between them. This TCR was recovered from a woman between 55 and 75 years old who had recovered from COVID-19. V and J are TRBV24-1 and TRBJ2-2; possible D gene TRBD1, 6 bases. The sequenced sample consisted of PBMCs or T cells enriched from blood (not recorded which). The CDR3 coding sequence is TGTGCCACCGGACAGTCGAGCACCGGGGAGCTGTTTTTT. Translated: CATGQSSTGELFF.